Each of the 3 T cell receptor beta chains below was sequenced from the same sample in a study of blood T cell repertoires in COVID-19. TCRdb's copy holds only in-frame clones and misses some; the assay was immunoSEQ multiplex PCR. The sample yields approximately 140,000 clones, about 90% seen once. Source material: PBMCs or T cells enriched from blood (not recorded which). Receptors were obtained from a woman in her thirties or forties who had been exposed to COVID-19.

In its sample, this clone was seen once. V and J are TRBV4-2 and TRBJ2-5; 8 bases line up with TRBD2. Per the germline V gene, CDR1 is LGHNA and CDR2 is YNFKEQ. There are 19 residues in the CDR3. V shed 1 base, J shed 7 bases, and the junction held 20 bases outside the gene matches. The CDR3 coding sequence is TGTGCCAGCAGCCAAGCGGTCGGAGTAGCGGGGCCAACCGAAGGGACCCAGTACTTC. The encoded protein is CASSQAVGVAGPTEGTQYF.

Notes on this clone: An end of the junction differs from the germline gene, which may be a read error. Written as DNA, the CDR3 is TGCGCCAGCAGCCCTGGACAGGGCAACCAGCCCCAGCATTTT. It encodes CASSPGQGNQPQHF. J is TRBJ1-5 and V is TRBV5-1; TRBD1 aligns across 8 bases. The CDR3 is 14 amino acids. Per the germline V gene, CDR1 is SGHRS and CDR2 is YFSETQ.

This chain connects TRBV6-1 to TRBJ2-1; TRBD1 matches at 7 bases. Germline V gene lookup returns CDR1 MNHNS and CDR2 SASEGT. CDR3 length: 18 residues. Unmatched junction bases numbered 16, after V lost 4 bases and J lost 4 bases. The CDR3 loop is CASSVTSTGTGLYNEQFF. CDR3 nucleotides: TGTGCCAGCAGTGTCACTTCGACAGGGACCGGGCTTTACAATGAGCAGTTCTTC.